The 25 T cell receptor beta chains below all came from one sample that was sequenced in a study of blood T cell repertoires in COVID-19. Generated by immunoSEQ multiplex PCR, the TCRdb table keeps only in-frame clones and is missing some. The sample has tens of thousands of clones, about 89% seen once. Sequenced input: peripheral blood. These receptor sequences come from a man in his sixties or seventies with active or convalescent COVID-19.

J is TRBJ2-6 and V is TRBV10-2, with 11 bases fitting TRBD1. CDR1 is WSHSY, CDR2 SAAADI, per germline. The CDR3 totals 17 residues. The trim removed 6 bases at V and 0 bases at J, leaving 4 bases unmatched. This CDR3 reads CASSSGQGDSGANVLTF. The CDR3 region has the DNA TGCGCCAGCAGCTCGGGACAGGGGGACTCTGGGGCCAACGTCCTGACTTTC.

This chain connects TRBV7-9 to TRBJ1-1; tentative D call: TRBD1 (6 bases). Germline V CDR1 and CDR2: SEHNR, FQNEAQ (reference sequence). V was cut by 1 base and J by 2 bases, with 14 bases left in between. The CDR3 totals 16 residues. DNA of the CDR3: TGTGCCAGCAGCTTAGTGCCAGGGGAAGGTAACACTGAAGCTTTCTTT. It is translated as CASSLVPGEGNTEAFF.

The J gene is TRBJ2-7, the V gene TRBV5-4, with 9 bases fitting TRBD1. The CDR3 is made up of 14 amino acids. The junction had 7 bases not matched to a gene; V was cut back by 4 bases and J by 5 bases. The germline V gene has CDR1 SGHNT and CDR2 YYREEE (reference sequence). The CDR3 DNA reads TGTGCCAGCAGCCGCCGGGACAGGGCCGACGAGCAGTACTTC. As protein: CASSRRDRADEQYF.

The chain is built from TRBV7-2 and TRBJ2-1, with 9 bases fitting TRBD1. The germline CDR1 and CDR2 sequences are SGHTA and FQGNSA. The trim removed 5 bases at V and 4 bases at J, leaving 12 bases unmatched. This CDR3 is built from 17 residues. CDR3 sequence reads: CASSASPGQGNYNEQFF. CDR3 in DNA: TGTGCCAGCAGCGCCAGCCCCGGACAGGGGAATTACAATGAGCAGTTCTTC.

The chain uses TRBV5-6 and TRBJ2-3, with unresolved D. The germline gives CDR1 SGHDT, CDR2 YYEEEE. The CDR3 spans 15 residues. V dropped 3 bases and J dropped 0 bases, with 11 bases sitting between them. Here the CDR3 DNA reads TGTGCCAGCAGCTCCCAGGCCGCTAGCACAGATACGCAGTATTTT. Encoded protein: CASSSQAASTDTQYF.

The gene calls are TRBV6-5 and TRBJ2-2; TRBD1 agrees at 9 bases. The CDR3 covers 16 residues. Germline V CDR1 and CDR2: MNHEY, SVGAGI. Unmatched junction bases numbered 8, after V lost 2 bases and J lost 7 bases. DNA of the CDR3: TGTGCCAGCAGTTACCCCGGGACAGGGCCGCGCGGGGAGCTGTTTTTT. This sequence encodes CASSYPGTGPRGELFF.

The rearrangement joins TRBV11-3 to TRBJ2-2; 8 bases match TRBD1. There are 15 residues in the CDR3. Germline trimming cut 0 bases from V and 6 bases from J; bases unmatched to any gene: 3. Germline V lookup: CDR1 SGHNT, CDR2 YENEEA. The CDR3 protein is CASSLDRGRAGELFF. The CDR3, as DNA: TGTGCCAGCAGCTTAGACAGGGGGCGCGCCGGGGAGCTGTTTTTT.

V is TRBV5-1 and J is TRBJ2-2, with 7 bases matching TRBD1. The length of the CDR3 is 15 residues. CDR1 SGHRS and CDR2 YFSETQ come from the germline V gene. V shed 2 bases and J 5 bases; nucleotides not matched to a gene: 6. The CDR3 nucleotides read TGCGCCAGCAGCTTACAGGGGAGTGATACCGGGGAGCTGTTTTTT. This translates into CASSLQGSDTGELFF. Combining the CDR3 with reference TRBV5-1 and TRBJ2-2 gives the whole variable domain KAGVTQTPRYLIKTRGQQVTLSCSPISGHRSVSWYQQTPGQGLQFLFEYFSETQRNKGNFPGRFSGRQFSNSRSEMNVSTLELGDSALYLCASSLQGSDTGELFFGEGSRLTVL.

The rearrangement links TRBV3-1 (or the pseudogene TRBV3-2) to TRBJ2-5, with 8 nucleotides matching TRBD1. CDR1 LGHDT and CDR2 YNNKEL come from the germline V gene (reference sequence). The CDR3 is 15 residues long. J lost 5 bases, V lost 1 base, and 6 bases had no gene match. CDR3 DNA sequence: TGTGCCAGCAGCCAAGTCGGACAGGGTCGGGAGACCCAGTACTTC. It specifies CASSQVGQGRETQYF.

The gene calls are TRBV5-6 and TRBJ1-2; D uncertain. Germline lookup yields CDR1 SGHDT and CDR2 YYEEEE. The ends were cut back, 0 bases at V and 4 bases at J, with 16 bases in the middle. This CDR3 region has 16 residues. CDR3 amino acids: CASSLAAGGEVYGYTF. The CDR3 DNA reads as TGTGCCAGCAGCTTGGCCGCGGGAGGAGAAGTCTATGGCTACACCTTC.

The V and J genes are TRBV7-2 and TRBJ2-1; a weak D match, TRBD2 (6 bases). From germline, CDR1 is SGHTA and CDR2 FQGNSA. Trimming removed 5 bases from V and 8 bases from J, with 16 bases in between. The CDR3 loop spans 14 amino acids. For the CDR3, the DNA is TGTGCCAGCAGCCCCCAGCCCCTAGCGTATGAGCAGTTCTTC. Amino acid sequence: CASSPQPLAYEQFF. Filled out from reference TRBV7-2 and TRBJ2-1, the complete variable domain reads GAGVSQSPSNKVTEKGKDVELRCDPISGHTALYWYRQSLGQGLEFLIYFQGNSAPDKSGLPSDRFSAERTGGSVSTLTIQRTQQEDSAVYLCASSPQPLAYEQFFGPGTRLTVL.

The chain carries TRBV24-1 and TRBJ2-3, with TRBD1 matching 7 bases. The V gene's germline CDR1 is KGHDR and CDR2 SFDVKD. Trimming at V came to 0 bases and at J to 0 bases, leaving 5 bases not matched to a gene. The CDR3 length is 17 residues. The CDR3 sequence is CATSDLTGQSSTDTQYF. The CDR3 DNA is TGTGCCACCAGTGATTTGACGGGACAGAGTAGCACAGATACGCAGTATTTT.

The gene calls are TRBV7-2 and TRBJ2-1; the match to TRBD2 covers 15 bases. Germline-derived CDR1 and CDR2 are SGHTA and FQGNSA. The V and J ends lost 4 bases and 8 bases, in that order; junction bases with no gene match: 6. This CDR3 is built from 16 residues. The CDR3 region is CASSSGLAGGQDEQFF. The CDR3 DNA reads TGTGCCAGCAGCTCGGGACTAGCGGGGGGCCAAGATGAGCAGTTCTTC. Looking up the rest from reference TRBV7-2 and TRBJ2-1 gives the full variable domain: GAGVSQSPSNKVTEKGKDVELRCDPISGHTALYWYRQSLGQGLEFLIYFQGNSAPDKSGLPSDRFSAERTGGSVSTLTIQRTQQEDSAVYLCASSSGLAGGQDEQFFGPGTRLTVL.

The chain uses TRBV27 and TRBJ1-5, with 11 bases identical to TRBD1. The CDR3 consists of 15 residues. The germline V gene encodes CDR1 MNHEY and CDR2 SMNVEV (reference sequence). The junction had 4 bases not matched to a gene; V was cut back by 4 bases and J by 5 bases. The CDR3 bases are TGTGCCAGCAGTTATGGACAGGGGGCATATCAGCCCCAGCATTTT. Amino acids: CASSYGQGAYQPQHF.

V usage is TRBV7-3 and J usage is TRBJ2-1; 8 bases are a match to TRBD2. CDR1 is SGHTA and CDR2 is FQGTGA in the germline V gene. There are 13 residues in the CDR3. V lost 10 bases to trimming and J lost 9 bases; unmatched junction nucleotides: 11. CDR3 sequence (DNA): TGTGCCACCGCTAGCGGGTCAGGAGGTGAGCAGTTCTTC. This codes for CATASGSGGEQFF.

V usage is TRBV7-6 and J usage is TRBJ2-6; 10 bases fit TRBD1. The CDR3 totals 20 residues. Losses at the gene ends were 5 bases for V and 2 bases for J; bases not matched to a gene: 15. Germline loops: CDR1 SGHVS, CDR2 FNYEAQ. The CDR3 spells CASSPTGQGDISPGANVLTF. The CDR3, as DNA: TGTGCCAGCAGCCCAACTGGACAGGGGGATATCTCACCTGGGGCCAACGTCCTGACTTTC.

The chain is built from TRBV11-2 and TRBJ2-1; 11 positions agree with TRBD2. Unmatched junction bases numbered 13, after V lost 10 bases and J lost 11 bases. CDR3 length: 14 amino acids. Germline V gives CDR1 SGHAT, CDR2 FQNNGV. CDR3 DNA: TGTGCCACCCTGGGGCTAGCGGGGGGAATTAAGCAGTTCTTC. Residues: CATLGLAGGIKQFF.

The chain couples TRBV2 to TRBJ1-4; 8 nucleotides agree with TRBD1. The germline V gene has CDR1 SNHLY and CDR2 FYNNEI. This CDR3 region has 14 residues. V trimming: 3 bases; J trimming: 8 bases; junction bases outside the gene matches: 5. CDR3 sequence: CASSETGVGEKLFF. CDR3 nucleotide sequence: TGTGCCAGCAGTGAGACAGGGGTGGGCGAAAAACTGTTTTTT.

The chain couples TRBV16 to TRBJ2-1; 8 bases fit TRBD2. V lost 4 bases to trimming and J lost 2 bases; unmatched junction nucleotides: 4. CDR1 is KGHSY and CDR2 is FQNENV in the germline V gene. CDR3 length: 15 residues. CDR3 bases: TGTGCCAGCAGCCGCCCGGGACTAGCCTACAATGAGCAGTTCTTC. Residues: CASSRPGLAYNEQFF. Complete variable domain (other parts from reference TRBV16 and TRBJ2-1): GEEVAQTPKHLVRGEGQKAKLYCAPIKGHSYVFWYQQVLKNEFKFLISFQNENVFDETGMPKERFSAKCLPNSPCSLEIQATKLEDSAVYFCASSRPGLAYNEQFFGPGTRLTVL.

V and J are TRBV5-1 and TRBJ1-1; D might be TRBD1 (5 bases). The CDR3 covers 14 residues. V lost 0 bases and J lost 4, with 10 bases in between. Germline V lookup: CDR1 SGHRS, CDR2 YFSETQ. The CDR3 DNA is TGCGCCAGCAGCTTGGGACAGCAAATCACTGAAGCTTTCTTT. This translates into CASSLGQQITEAFF.

The rearrangement joins TRBV10-1 to TRBJ1-1; D unclear. Germline-derived CDR1 and CDR2 are WNHNN and SYGVQD (reference sequence). Trimming stripped 9 bases from V and 8 bases from J, with 19 bases between. This CDR3 region has 13 residues. DNA of the CDR3: TGCGCCAGACCGGAGACGAGAATGATGGAAGCTTTCTTT. Translated, it gives CARPETRMMEAFF.

The chain is built from TRBV10-1 and TRBJ1-5; no definite D call. The CDR3 length is 11 residues. Trimming stripped 8 bases from V and 7 bases from J, with 9 bases between. Looked up from germline, CDR1 is WNHNN and CDR2 is SYGVQD (reference sequence). In DNA form, the CDR3 reads TGCGCCAGCGCGTCGGGACAGCCCCAGCATTTT. Its translation: CASASGQPQHF.

J is TRBJ2-3 and V is TRBV29-1; unclear D gene. The germline V and J ends were trimmed by 3 bases and 2 bases, with 3 bases remaining between them. The CDR3 sequence is 11 residues long. CDR1 is SQVTM and CDR2 is ANQGSEA in the germline V gene. CDR3 nucleotide sequence: TGCAGCGTTGACTACACAGATACGCAGTATTTT. Encoded protein: CSVDYTDTQYF.

This sequence joins TRBV5-1 and TRBJ1-5; D is possibly TRBD1 (6 bases). V was cut by 0 bases and J by 0 bases, with 16 bases left in between. CDR1 SGHRS and CDR2 YFSETQ come from the germline V gene. The CDR3 loop spans 18 amino acids. The CDR3 coding sequence is TGCGCCAGCAGCTTGGGGCCACAGGGCTCCCCTAGCAATCAGCCCCAGCATTTT. Its protein product is CASSLGPQGSPSNQPQHF.

This clone was seen a single time. This chain links TRBV20-1 with TRBJ2-7; 9 nucleotides line up with TRBD1. Losses at the gene ends were 3 bases for V and 5 bases for J; bases not matched to a gene: 8. This CDR3 spans 14 amino acids. The germline gives CDR1 DFQATT, CDR2 SNEGSKA (reference sequence). CDR3 region: CSASGDRVIHEQYF. The CDR3 region has the DNA TGCAGTGCTAGTGGGGACAGGGTGATCCACGAGCAGTACTTC.